Listed below are T cell receptor beta chains from one sample, sequenced in a study of T cell responses to AZD1222 COVID-19 vaccine. Some clones are missing from TCRdb's copy, which holds only in-frame ones; the method was immunoSEQ multiplex PCR. The sample includes some 180,000 clones, almost 95% of them seen just once. The starting material was peripheral blood, obtained on day 0 of AZD1222 vaccination. These receptors all stem from an adult in good health. Each CDR3 is given without its conserved first and last residue. Some rows mark clone size as missing; the rest say once, few, many or name a class of expanded clone.

NA	TRBV27	TRBJ1-6	ASSTRGFLNSPLH
NA	TRBV6-5	TRBJ1-1	ASSGDRAYTEAF
NA	TRBV9	TRBJ1-2	ASSVDPFGYT
NA	TRBV5-1	TRBJ2-5	ASSTDGAKETQY
once	TRBV10-3	TRBJ2-7	AISDQAGGRYEQY
NA	TRBV4-2	TRBJ1-2	ASSQDLRGLGYT
NA	TRBV11-2	TRBJ1-1	ASLRNRNTEAF
NA	TRBV5-1	TRBJ2-7	ASTRGTGAYEQY
NA	TRBV3-1/TRBV3-2	TRBJ1-5	ASSPRYSNQPQH
NA	TRBV7-9	TRBJ1-2	ASSSTRDRGRIGYGYT
NA	TRBV28	TRBJ1-5	ASSLGDRDNQPQH
once	TRBV6-5	TRBJ1-2	ASRATGKSGYT
NA	TRBV20-1	TRBJ2-7	SARKGDEQY
NA	TRBV6-2/TRBV6-3	TRBJ1-1	ASSYGDRGTEAF
NA	TRBV9	TRBJ2-1	ASRKGLAGGSNNEQF
NA	TRBV4-1	TRBJ2-6	ASSQVRDRSSGANVLT
NA	TRBV10-3	TRBJ2-2	AISETGAPNTGELF
NA	TRBV6-2/TRBV6-3	TRBJ1-1	ASSYLQGGLNTEAF
NA	TRBV5-8	TRBJ2-7	ASRTSLYEQY
once	TRBV2	TRBJ2-7	ASSDPGRGSYEQY
NA	TRBV5-1	TRBJ1-1	ASSLEGRAMNTEAF
NA	TRBV27	TRBJ1-4	ASRRTLEEKLF
NA	TRBV5-5	TRBJ2-6	ASSVIGTSSGANVLT
NA	TRBV7-3	TRBJ2-2	ASRSGATGELF
NA	TRBV28	TRBJ2-1	ASSLPQYNEQF
NA	TRBV9	TRBJ2-3	ASSVVCRGLADTQY
NA	TRBV29-1	TRBJ1-5	SAIVNNQPQH
NA	TRBV19	TRBJ2-5	ASSVFEGQETQY
once	TRBV24-1	TRBJ2-3	ATSDLVSSTDTQY
NA	TRBV7-2	TRBJ1-4	ASSPTGQTNEKLF
NA	TRBV5-6	TRBJ1-4	ASSSAGTGDEKLF
NA	TRBV9	TRBJ1-6	ASSVGSGVYNSPLH
NA	TRBV7-9	TRBJ1-4	ASSLVEYSEKLF
once	TRBV24-1	TRBJ1-2	ATSTEVDNYGYT
NA	TRBV7-2	TRBJ2-1	ASSNRDFSPYNEQF
NA	TRBV6-5	TRBJ1-1	ASTSTGMNTEAF
NA	TRBV6-2/TRBV6-3	TRBJ2-7	ASSYLPVHEQY
NA	TRBV13	TRBJ1-1	ASSLVYPEAF
NA	TRBV4-1	TRBJ1-2	ASSQGPFTITNYGYT
NA	TRBV29-1	TRBJ2-3	SVYTDTQY